The 6 T cell receptor beta chains in this list originate from one sample, sequenced in a study of cytomegalovirus exposure and HLA in healthy donors (dated by TCRdb to the late 2010s). The library came from the immunoSEQ multiplex PCR assay. The multiplex PCR relied on a mix of 60 forward primers for TCR Vbeta segments and 13 reverse primers for TCR Jbeta segments. Imported from immuneACCESS, the table was reduced by TCRdb to in-frame sequences with V and J called. These copies leave out some clones; in studies compared against another copy, an unresolved V gene accounts for under half, and the cause of the remainder is not known. The table for this sample lists 150,000 to 200,000 clones. About 6% of the sample goes to the ten largest clones. Sample: PBMCs. These receptors were collected from a man younger than 45 in good health and CMV-seronegative.

The chain carries TRBV25-1 and TRBJ1-6; possible D gene TRBD1, 6 bases. There are 16 residues in the CDR3. V dropped 2 bases and J dropped 4 bases, with 12 bases sitting between them. The V gene's germline CDR1 is MGHDK and CDR2 SYGVNS. The CDR3 region is CASSERQDSYNSPLHF. Written as DNA, the CDR3 is TGTGCCAGCAGTGAACGACAGGATTCATATAATTCACCCCTCCACTTT.

This rearrangement joins TRBV7-8 to TRBJ2-1; 14 bases agree with TRBD2. Trimming removed 1 base from V and 9 bases from J; junction bases left unmatched: 5. Germline V gene lookup returns CDR1 SGHVS and CDR2 FQNEAQ. The CDR3 totals 16 residues. The CDR3 DNA reads as TGTGCCAGCAGCTTAGTGGGACTAGCGGGGGTCAGTGAGCAGTTCTTC. Translated: CASSLVGLAGVSEQFF. Using reference TRBV7-8 and TRBJ2-1 for the parts outside the CDR3, the full variable domain is GAGVSQSPRYKVAKRGQDVALRCDPISGHVSLFWYQQALGQGPEFLTYFQNEAQLDKSGLPSDRFFAERPEGSVSTLKIQRTQQEDSAVYLCASSLVGLAGVSEQFFGPGTRLTVL.

The V and J genes are TRBV29-1 and TRBJ1-4; D possibly corresponds to TRBD1 (6 bases). V lost 0 bases, J lost 7 bases, and 12 bases lay in between. Germline V gene data show CDR1 as SQVTM and CDR2 as ANQGSEA. This CDR3 spans 14 amino acids. CDR3 residues: CSVEDGTSSEKLFF. CDR3 sequence (DNA): TGCAGCGTTGAAGATGGGACATCTAGTGAAAAACTGTTTTTT.

This chain uses TRBV18 with TRBJ2-7, with 11 bases matching TRBD1. The ends lost 2 bases at V and 4 bases at J; junction bases unmatched: 4. CDR3 size: 15 residues. Germline-derived CDR1 and CDR2 are KGHSH and LQKENI. The CDR3 loop is CASSPAGTGGYEQYF. DNA of the CDR3: TGTGCCAGCTCACCAGCCGGGACAGGGGGGTACGAGCAGTACTTC.

The V gene is TRBV29-1, the J gene TRBJ2-1, with 13 bases that match TRBD2. V was pared by 5 bases and J by 4 bases, with 11 bases of the junction left unmatched. The germline CDR1 and CDR2 sequences are SQVTM and ANQGSEA. This CDR3 is built from 17 residues. CDR3 sequence (DNA): TGCAGCGTTTCCGGGACTAGCGGGGCCACAACTTACAATGAGCAGTTCTTC. It yields the protein CSVSGTSGATTYNEQFF.

Details on this clone: The sample carries other DNA sequences with the same CDR3. This chain joins TRBV27 and TRBJ2-7; 8 nucleotides agree with TRBD1. Unmatched junction bases numbered 4, after V lost 6 bases and J lost 3 bases. Germline CDR1 MNHEY, CDR2 SMNVEV (reference sequence). This CDR3 comprises 13 residues. The CDR3 loop is CASSLGTGYEQYF. CDR3 DNA: TGTGCCAGCAGCTTGGGGACAGGCTACGAGCAGTACTTC.